Listed below are T cell receptor beta chains from one sample, sequenced in a study of shared clonotypes between healthy human individuals. Method: immunoSEQ multiplex PCR; TCRdb's copy keeps in-frame clones and lacks some. This table has under 1,100,000 clones, about 74% appearing once. The sample comprised memory CD4+ T cells sorted from blood. The receptors here all came from a man younger than 30 in good health. The CDR3 runs from the conserved cysteine through the conserved F or W. Fields, in order: clone size, D gene, J gene, V gene, CDR3 protein, CDR3 DNA. The D gene is left open where the match is weak. Only some rows state a clone size, as once, few, many or a class for expanded clones.

>NA|TRBD1|TRBJ1-1|TRBV9
CASSPRGQGSATEAFF
TGTGCCAGCAGCCCCCGTGGACAGGGAAGTGCCACTGAAGCTTTCTTT
>NA|NA|TRBJ1-6|TRBV27
CASSLGGARVNSPLHF
TGTGCCAGCAGTTTAGGGGGGGCGCGGGTTAATTCACCCCTCCACTTT
>NA|TRBD2|TRBJ2-7|TRBV6-5
CASSYSGGRYEQYF
TGTGCCAGCAGTTACAGCGGGGGCCGGTACGAGCAGTACTTC
>NA|NA|TRBJ2-2|TRBV25-1
CASSDPRGVGNTGELFF
TGTGCCAGCAGTGACCCACGCGGGGTAGGGAACACCGGGGAGCTGTTTTTT
>NA|NA|TRBJ2-2|TRBV10-3
CAISGGTATGELFF
TGTGCCATCAGTGGCGGGACAGCAACCGGGGAGCTGTTTTTT
>NA|TRBD1|TRBJ1-1|TRBV19
CASSRTGVGTEAFF
TGTGCCAGTAGTCGGACAGGGGTGGGCACTGAAGCTTTCTTT
>once|TRBD2|TRBJ2-7|TRBV15
CATSRDPGGSYEQYF
TGTGCCACCAGCAGAGATCCGGGAGGCTCCTACGAGCAGTACTTC
>few|TRBD2|TRBJ2-1|TRBV5-1
CASSSGTSGTSSYNEQFF
TGCGCCAGCAGCTCAGGGACTAGCGGGACTAGCTCCTACAATGAGCAGTTCTTC
>NA|TRBD1|TRBJ2-4|TRBV4-1
CASSQESARTGGELVKNIQYF
TGCGCCAGCAGCCAAGAATCAGCGCGGACAGGGGGCGAATTGGTCAAAAACATTCAGTACTTC
>once|TRBD1|TRBJ1-1|TRBV27
CASSTLQGSTEAFF
TGTGCCAGCAGTACCCTACAGGGGAGCACTGAAGCTTTCTTT
>NA|TRBD1|TRBJ1-1|TRBV28
CASSFDRGAEAFF
TGTGCCAGCAGTTTCGACAGGGGTGCTGAAGCTTTCTTT
>few|NA|TRBJ1-2|TRBV13
CASSLRGANGYTF
TGTGCCAGCAGCTTAAGGGGGGCGAATGGCTACACCTTC
>once|NA|TRBJ2-3|TRBV11-2
CASSFGLAPTDTQYF
TGTGCCAGCAGCTTTGGGCTAGCCCCCACAGATACGCAGTATTTT
>NA|NA|TRBJ1-2|TRBV19
CASSLLGGENYGYTF
TGTGCCAGTAGTCTTCTCGGGGGGGAGAACTATGGCTACACCTTC
>NA|TRBD1|TRBJ1-1|TRBV7-3
CASSSGQGRATEAFF
TGTGCCAGCAGCTCGGGACAGGGGAGGGCAACTGAAGCTTTCTTT
>once|NA|TRBJ2-7|TRBV7-6
CASSYRGREEQYF
TGTGCCAGCAGTTATAGGGGAAGGGAGGAGCAGTACTTC
>NA|NA|TRBJ2-5|TRBV6-1
CASSEYPGTYF
TGTGCCAGCAGCGAGTACCCGGGAACTTACTTC
>NA|TRBD1|TRBJ1-4|TRBV6-1
CASSEAQGFREKLFF
TGTGCCAGCAGTGAAGCACAGGGGTTTAGGGAAAAACTGTTTTTT
>few|NA|TRBJ2-2|TRBV14
CASSLNWYTGELFF
TGTGCCAGCAGTCTCAACTGGTACACCGGGGAGCTGTTTTTT
>few|NA|TRBJ1-2|TRBV28
CASSLGYDYGYTF
TGTGCCAGCAGTTTGGGATACGACTATGGCTACACCTTC
>NA|TRBD1|TRBJ1-2|TRBV7-2
CASSSGQGAAYGYTF
TGTGCCAGCAGCTCCGGACAGGGGGCGGCCTATGGCTACACCTTC
>NA|NA|TRBJ2-2|TRBV15
CATSRASFLVPGELFF
TGTGCCACCAGCAGAGCCTCCTTCCTAGTGCCCGGGGAGCTGTTTTTT
>NA|NA|TRBJ1-2|TRBV6-4
CASSDSGGYGYTF
TGTGCCAGCAGTGACTCAGGTGGCTATGGCTACACCTTC
>NA|NA|TRBJ2-7|TRBV27
CASSLSGRQRQYF
TGTGCCAGCAGTTTATCCGGACGGCAACGGCAGTACTTC
>few|TRBD1|TRBJ1-5|TRBV5-1
CASSLDPGQGNQPQHF
TGCGCCAGCAGCTTGGATCCAGGACAGGGGAATCAGCCCCAGCATTTT
>NA|NA|TRBJ2-2|TRBV6-5
CASSLGVGGELFF
TGTGCCAGCAGTTTGGGGGTTGGGGGGGAGCTGTTTTTT
>NA|NA|TRBJ2-5|TRBV29-1
CSVADGGETQYF
TGCAGCGTTGCCGACGGGGGAGAGACCCAGTACTTC
>NA|NA|TRBJ2-2|TRBV18
CASSPFAGELFF
TGTGCCAGCTCACCCTTCGCCGGGGAGCTGTTTTTT
>NA|TRBD1|TRBJ2-4|TRBV7-8
CASTERTGKNIQYF
TGTGCCAGCACCGAACGGACAGGGAAAAACATTCAGTACTTC
>NA|NA|TRBJ2-7|TRBV11-2
CASSFDAYEQYF
TGTGCCAGCAGCTTTGACGCCTACGAGCAGTACTTC
>NA|NA|TRBJ2-1|TRBV4-3
CASSQNTGTLYNEQFF
TGCGCCAGCAGCCAAAATACCGGGACTCTATACAATGAGCAGTTCTTC
>NA|TRBD1|TRBJ1-6|TRBV6-5
CASRTGTVNSPLHF
TGTGCCAGCAGAACCGGGACAGTAAATTCACCCCTCCACTTT
>many|NA|TRBJ2-2|TRBV6-1
CASSEYTGELFF
TGTGCCAGCAGTGAGTACACCGGGGAGCTGTTTTTT
>NA|TRBD2|TRBJ2-7|TRBV10-3
CAISESRVTGGLYEQYF
TGTGCCATCAGTGAGTCGAGAGTGACGGGGGGGCTCTACGAGCAGTACTTC
>NA|TRBD2|TRBJ2-1|TRBV28
CASSFAAGGIHNEQFF
TGTGCCAGCAGTTTTGCCGCGGGGGGAATTCACAATGAGCAGTTCTTC
>NA|NA|TRBJ1-4|TRBV25-1
CASSESGQRGEKLFF
TGTGCCAGCAGTGAATCGGGGCAGAGGGGTGAAAAACTGTTTTTT
>NA|NA|TRBJ2-2|TRBV5-1
CASSLVGGPGELFF
TGCGCCAGCAGCTTGGTAGGCGGGCCAGGGGAGCTGTTTTTT
>once|NA|TRBJ2-3|TRBV5-1
CASSDGAADTQYF
TGCGCCAGCAGTGACGGGGCCGCAGATACGCAGTATTTT
>NA|NA|TRBJ2-7|TRBV11-2
CASMGLSYEQYF
TGTGCCAGCATGGGACTTTCCTACGAGCAGTACTTC
>many|TRBD2|TRBJ2-3|TRBV9
CASSVDRGGPDTQYF
TGTGCCAGCAGCGTTGACCGGGGGGGGCCGGATACGCAGTATTTT
>few|NA|TRBJ1-5|TRBV5-6
CASNTNNQPQHF
TGTGCCAGCAACACTAACAATCAGCCCCAGCATTTT
>few|TRBD1|TRBJ2-6|TRBV27
CASSFGWTGSEGANVLTF
TGTGCCAGCAGTTTTGGCTGGACAGGTTCGGAGGGGGCCAACGTCCTGACTTTC
>NA|TRBD1|TRBJ1-2|TRBV4-2
CASSQEWDRGPTNYGYTF
TGTGCCAGCAGCCAAGAATGGGACAGGGGGCCCACTAACTATGGCTACACCTTC
>NA|NA|TRBJ1-2|TRBV6-1
CASSEQNYGYTF
TGTGCCAGCAGTGAACAGAACTATGGCTACACCTTC
>NA|NA|TRBJ1-5|TRBV6-1
CASSEQPNSNQPQHF
TGTGCCAGCAGTGAACAGCCAAATAGCAATCAGCCCCAGCATTTT
>NA|NA|TRBJ2-2|TRBV10-3
CAISDPARSTGELFF
TGTGCCATCAGTGATCCGGCACGTAGCACCGGGGAGCTGTTTTTT
>NA|TRBD1|TRBJ2-4|TRBV5-8
CASSLPGTGNGIQYF
TGTGCCAGCAGCCTCCCCGGGACAGGGAATGGCATTCAGTACTTC
>NA|NA|TRBJ2-3|TRBV18
CASSPRLISSTDTQYF
TGTGCCAGCTCACCAAGATTGATTTCTAGCACAGATACGCAGTATTTT
>NA|NA|TRBJ2-1|TRBV2
CASSALTTAPEQFF
TGTGCCAGCAGTGCACTAACCACAGCCCCTGAGCAGTTCTTC
>NA|NA|TRBJ2-3|TRBV7-2
CASSVSRGDTQYF
TGTGCCAGCAGCGTCTCCAGAGGAGATACGCAGTATTTT
>NA|NA|TRBJ1-1|TRBV29-1
CSVARQSMNTEAFF
TGCAGCGTCGCCAGACAAAGCATGAACACTGAAGCTTTCTTT
>few|NA|TRBJ1-6|TRBV4-3
CASSQASAGLSNSPLHF
TGCGCCAGCAGCCAGGCCTCAGCAGGGTTAAGTAATTCACCCCTCCACTTT
>NA|TRBD1|TRBJ2-1|TRBV9
CASSAAGTGTNEQFF
TGTGCCAGCAGCGCCGCCGGGACAGGGACAAATGAGCAGTTCTTC
>once|TRBD2|TRBJ2-3|TRBV29-1
CSGLSGGQDTQYF
TGCAGCGGACTCAGCGGGGGGCAAGATACGCAGTATTTT